These 20 T cell receptor beta chains share one sample of origin, sequenced in a study of shared clonotypes between healthy human individuals. Assay used: immunoSEQ multiplex PCR; TCRdb lists only in-frame clones, some missing. The sample has approximately 2.5 million clones, around 90% seen once. The material sequenced was naive CD4+ T cells sorted from blood. Subset indicated: CD45RA+ positively selected. The receptors here all came from a man between 18 and 35 years old in good health.

The gene calls are TRBV19 and TRBJ1-2; D is undetermined. From germline, CDR1 is LNHDA and CDR2 SQIVND (reference sequence). This CDR3 has 15 residues. Trimming removed 7 bases at V and 0 bases at J, with 15 bases between. The CDR3 sequence is CASTPSTESNYGYTF. The DNA for the CDR3 is TGTGCCAGTACCCCCTCGACTGAATCTAACTATGGCTACACCTTC.

The table lists this clone with a count of one. This chain links TRBV10-3 with TRBJ2-7, with a tentative D call TRBD2 (6 bases). This CDR3 has 12 amino acids. Germline CDR1 is ENHRY and CDR2 is SYGVKD. Trimming stripped 7 bases from V and 7 bases from J, with 14 bases between. The CDR3, as DNA: TGTGCCATCAAGTTCGACGGGGGAGAGCAGTACTTC. Residues: CAIKFDGGEQYF.

The chain employs TRBV28 and TRBJ2-6; D unresolved. The CDR3 sequence is 18 residues long. V was pared by 6 bases and J by 0 bases, with 18 bases between. Germline assignment: CDR1 MDHEN and CDR2 SYDVKM. The DNA of the CDR3 is TGTGCCAGCAGCGCTAATAGGTGGGGTTTCTCTGGGGCCAACGTCCTGACTTTC. This encodes CASSANRWGFSGANVLTF.

Details on this clone: Other DNA sequences from this sample encode an identical CDR3 as well. CDR3 sequence reads: CASIRGTEAFF. CDR3 bases: TGTGCCAGCATCAGGGGTACTGAAGCTTTCTTT. The J gene is TRBJ1-1, the V gene TRBV6-5, with a weak D call TRBD1 (6 bases). CDR1 is MNHEY and CDR2 is SVGAGI in the germline V gene. The V gene lost 7 bases and the J gene lost 5 bases, with 8 bases spanning the gap. This CDR3 comprises 11 residues.

This chain joins TRBV18 and TRBJ2-5; perhaps TRBD1 as D (6 bases). Germline V CDR1 and CDR2: KGHSH, LQKENI. This CDR3 comprises 13 residues. V was trimmed by 4 bases and J by 5 bases, leaving 11 bases between them. DNA of the CDR3: TGTGCCAGCTCACTAGACCAGGGGGAGACCCAGTACTTC. This codes for CASSLDQGETQYF.

This clone was seen a handful of times. The V call is TRBV7-3, the J call TRBJ1-1, with D perhaps matching TRBD1 (5 bases). The ends were cut back, 5 bases at V and 1 base at J, with 14 bases in the middle. The CDR3 has 15 amino acids. Germline CDR1 reads SGHTA; CDR2 reads FQGTGA. This CDR3 reads CASSPTGTENTEAFF. The CDR3 DNA reads TGTGCCAGCAGCCCTACCGGGACGGAGAACACTGAAGCTTTCTTT.

The chain recombines TRBV6-1 with TRBJ1-2; maybe TRBD1 (5 bases). With 2 bases removed from V and 5 bases from J, the gap between germline ends came to 15 bases. The length of the CDR3 is 15 residues. CDR1 is MNHNS and CDR2 is SASEGT in the germline V gene. Here the CDR3 DNA reads TGTGCCAGCAGTGAACCGGGACGACGGGGATATGGCTACACCTTC. This codes for CASSEPGRRGYGYTF.

The chain has TRBV5-4 and TRBJ2-1; TRBD2 aligns across 8 bases. Germline values: CDR1 SGHNT, CDR2 YYREEE (reference sequence). This CDR3 contains 16 residues. Losses at the gene ends were 3 bases for V and 3 bases for J; bases not matched to a gene: 8. The CDR3 DNA reads TGTGCCAGCAGCTCCCCACCCAGCGGGGGCTACAATGAGCAGTTCTTC. Translating gives CASSSPPSGGYNEQFF.

V and J are TRBV18 and TRBJ2-7, with no clear D. V was cut by 2 bases and J by 10 bases, with 15 bases left in between. Germline values: CDR1 KGHSH, CDR2 LQKENI. CDR3 length: 13 amino acids. The CDR3 DNA follows: TGTGCCAGCTCACCATCACAGACCGCGCGACAGTACTTC. It yields the protein CASSPSQTARQYF. Full variable domain (remainder filled in from reference TRBV18 and TRBJ2-7): NAGVMQNPRHLVRRRGQEARLRCSPMKGHSHVYWYRQLPEEGLKFMVYLQKENIIDESGMPKERFSAEFPKEGPSILRIQQVVRGDSAAYFCASSPSQTARQYFGPGTRLTVT.

This chain links TRBV13 with TRBJ2-5, with D perhaps being TRBD1 or TRBD2 (5 bases each). Germline CDR1 PRHDT, CDR2 FYEKMQ (reference sequence). The CDR3 runs to 15 residues. The V and J ends lost 5 bases and 2 bases respectively, with 15 bases between them. CDR3 amino acids: CASSPRGRGQETQYF. The CDR3 DNA is TGTGCCAGCAGCCCGAGGGGACGGGGACAAGAGACCCAGTACTTC.

The V and J genes are TRBV5-4 and TRBJ2-1; 10 nucleotides line up with TRBD2. The CDR3 length is 16 residues. V lost 0 bases and J lost 9; bases outside the gene matches: 9. Per germline, CDR1 SGHNT and CDR2 YYREEE (reference sequence). The CDR3 DNA follows: TGTGCCAGCAGCTTGGGATCCGTTGTAGCGGGAGGTGAGCAGTTCTTC. Translated: CASSLGSVVAGGEQFF.

The gene calls are TRBV21-1 and TRBJ1-4. TRBV21-1 is a pseudogene. The CDR3 sequence is 17 residues long. The CDR3 DNA sequence: TGTGCCAGCAGCTGGGAATCCCCTGGTGCGGCTAATGAAAAACTGTTTTTT. This gives the protein CASSWESPGAANEKLFF.

This chain joins TRBV11-2 and TRBJ2-2, with D unresolved. The V gene's germline CDR1 is SGHAT and CDR2 FQNNGV. V was pared by 3 bases and J by 1 base, with 9 bases between. This CDR3 spans 15 amino acids. CDR3 amino acids: CASSLGNKNTGELFF. In nucleotides, the CDR3 is TGTGCCAGCAGCTTGGGGAATAAGAACACCGGGGAGCTGTTTTTT.

This clone was seen a few times. The chain couples TRBV6-6 to TRBJ1-5; D unresolved. The V end was cut by 0 bases, the J end by 6 bases, with 9 bases between. The CDR3 loop spans 14 amino acids. In germline, CDR1 is MNHNY, CDR2 SVGAGI (reference sequence). The CDR3 DNA reads as TGTGCCAGCAGTTACTCAGGAGCCGTTCAGCCCCAGCATTTT. Protein sequence: CASSYSGAVQPQHF.

The V and J genes are TRBV2 and TRBJ2-1; the D gene is possibly TRBD2 (6 bases). V gave up 6 bases and J gave up 7 bases, with 16 bases separating them. The CDR3 is 14 residues long. The V gene's germline CDR1 is SNHLY and CDR2 FYNNEI. The CDR3 nucleotides are TGTGCCAGCAGAGGGGACTCGACGGGGAATGAGCAGTTCTTC. Protein product: CASRGDSTGNEQFF.

This clone has a single count. This chain connects TRBV10-3 to TRBJ2-3; D may be TRBD2 (7 bases). There are 15 residues in the CDR3. V gave up 4 bases and J gave up 1 base, with 12 bases separating them. CDR1 is ENHRY and CDR2 is SYGVKD in the germline V gene. The CDR3 sequence: CAISAGGAGTDTQYF. CDR3 DNA: TGTGCCATCAGTGCGGGGGGCGCTGGCACAGATACGCAGTATTTT.

The rearrangement links TRBV5-4 to TRBJ1-2; TRBD1 might be the D (5 bases). CDR1 is SGHNT, CDR2 YYREEE, per germline (reference sequence). This CDR3 is built from 13 residues. V dropped 0 bases and J dropped 3 bases, with 6 bases sitting between them. The CDR3 loop reads CASSLGGYYGYTF. CDR3 in DNA: TGTGCCAGCAGCTTGGGGGGCTACTATGGCTACACCTTC.

The chain couples TRBV7-6 to TRBJ1-6; D unclear. The germline V gene has CDR1 SGHVS and CDR2 FNYEAQ. CDR3 length: 15 residues. Deletions cut 5 bases from V and 10 bases from J, with 18 bases between. The CDR3 region has the DNA TGTGCCAGCAGCGCGGGCCTCCTAAAGGGATCACCCCTCCACTTT. Translating gives CASSAGLLKGSPLHF.

This chain connects TRBV5-5 to TRBJ2-1; possible D gene TRBD1, 6 bases. With 4 bases removed from V and 3 bases from J, the gap between germline ends came to 14 bases. Germline-derived CDR1 and CDR2 are SGHKS and YYEKEE (reference sequence). The CDR3 spans 15 residues. CDR3 sequence (DNA): TGTGCCAGCAGCCAAGGGGGTGACTACTACAATGAGCAGTTCTTC. Translating it yields CASSQGGDYYNEQFF. The full variable domain, in which reference TRBV5-5 and TRBJ2-1 provide the parts outside the CDR3, is DAGVTQSPTHLIKTRGQQVTLRCSPISGHKSVSWYQQVLGQGPQFIFQYYEKEERGRGNFPDRFSARQFPNYSSELNVNALLLGDSALYLCASSQGGDYYNEQFFGPGTRLTVL.

The chain recombines TRBV19 with TRBJ2-3; TRBD2 aligns across 7 bases. The germline V gene has CDR1 LNHDA and CDR2 SQIVND (reference sequence). The CDR3 totals 15 residues. J lost 0 bases, V lost 7 bases, and 7 bases had no gene match. CDR3 DNA: TGTGCCAGTAAGTCTAGCGGCTCTAGCACAGATACGCAGTATTTT. This gives the protein CASKSSGSSTDTQYF.